This passage covers 23 T cell receptor beta chains from one sample sequenced in a study of CD8 T cells in Susac syndrome. After extraction with the RNeasy kit, roughly 0.5 to 1 ug of the RNA was reverse transcribed using random hexamers. In TCRdb, the immunoSEQ multiplex PCR reads were re-called with MiXCR into one record per CDR3 protein. The sample yields about 160,000 distinct CDR3 sequences, around 95% seen once. The sequenced sample consisted of CD4+ T cells from PBMCs. The receptors derive from a human donor with Susac syndrome.

This chain joins TRBV30 and TRBJ2-1, with D hard to call. Germline assignment: CDR1 GTSNPN and CDR2 SVGIG (reference sequence). The CDR3 totals 12 residues. V was pared by 3 bases and J by 5 bases, with 8 bases between. The CDR3: CAWRPLNNEQFF. The CDR3 region has the DNA TGTGCCTGGAGGCCTTTGAACAATGAGCAGTTCTTC.

V and J are TRBV29-1 and TRBJ1-5; the D gene is possibly TRBD1 (6 bases). The CDR3 is 13 residues long. CDR1 is SQVTM, CDR2 ANQGSEA, per germline. Trimming cost V 7 bases and J 4 bases, with 14 bases left between them. In DNA form, the CDR3 reads TGCAGCGCGAGGGACAACTTTAATCAGCCCCAGCATTTT. It is translated as CSARDNFNQPQHF.

J is TRBJ2-1 and V is TRBV6-2 or TRBV6-3; no reliable D call. Germline-derived CDR1 and CDR2 are MNHEY and SVGEGT. V was shortened by 3 bases and J by 8 bases, with 8 bases between the two germline ends. The CDR3 consists of 12 residues. The CDR3 DNA is TGTGCCAGCAGTTATATGGGGTATGAGCAGTTCTTC. This encodes CASSYMGYEQFF.

The J gene is TRBJ2-4, the V gene TRBV20-1; D remains ambiguous. Trimming took 4 bases from V and 8 from J, leaving 12 bases between them. The germline CDR1 and CDR2 sequences are DFQATT and SNEGSKA (reference sequence). CDR3 size: 12 residues. The DNA of the CDR3 is TGCAGTGCTACATCCCTGGCGGACATTCAGTACTTC. It specifies CSATSLADIQYF.

The rearrangement joins TRBV27 to TRBJ2-1; 11 positions match TRBD2. Germline trimming cut 5 bases from V and 5 bases from J; bases unmatched to any gene: 5. The CDR3 length is 15 residues. The germline V gene encodes CDR1 MNHEY and CDR2 SMNVEV (reference sequence). The CDR3 here is CASSRLAGINNEQFF. DNA of the CDR3: TGTGCCAGCAGTAGACTAGCGGGAATTAACAATGAGCAGTTCTTC.

The J gene is TRBJ2-7, the V gene TRBV6-2 or TRBV6-3, with D uncertain. The V gene's germline CDR1 is MNHEY and CDR2 SVGEGT. Trimming took 6 bases from V and 6 from J, leaving 15 bases between them. This CDR3 spans 13 amino acids. In DNA, the CDR3 is TGTGCCAGCAGCCTCGACACGCGAGGCGAGCAGTACTTC. It translates to CASSLDTRGEQYF.

The chain is built from TRBV28 and TRBJ1-2; D not certain. Germline loops: CDR1 MDHEN, CDR2 SYDVKM. This CDR3 comprises 12 residues. The germline V and J ends were trimmed by 4 bases and 8 bases, with 11 bases remaining between them. This CDR3 is CASSSPQPGYTF. The CDR3 DNA sequence: TGTGCCAGCAGTTCCCCCCAGCCGGGCTACACCTTC.

This clonotype was seen just once. CDR3 amino acids: CSVEGNEKLFF. CDR3 coding DNA: TGCAGCGTTGAAGGGAATGAAAAACTGTTTTTT. The chain combines TRBV29-1 with TRBJ1-4; no clear D gene. CDR3 length equals 11 residues. V was clipped by 1 base and J by 5 bases, with 2 bases between them. In germline, CDR1 is SQVTM, CDR2 ANQGSEA.

The chain couples TRBV29-1 to TRBJ2-1; tentative D call: TRBD2 (5 bases). Per the germline V gene, CDR1 is SQVTM and CDR2 is ANQGSEA. V was pared by 2 bases and J by 8 bases, with 25 bases between. The CDR3 contains 17 residues. CDR3 DNA sequence: TGCAGCGTTGAACCCGGAGGACTCCCCCGGCATTGGGATGAGCAGTTCTTC. It translates to CSVEPGGLPRHWDEQFF.

J is TRBJ2-2 and V is TRBV11-2; perhaps TRBD2 as D (5 bases). The CDR3 contains 15 residues. Trimming took off 4 bases at V and 5 bases at J, with 14 bases between the two ends. The V gene's germline CDR1 is SGHAT and CDR2 FQNNGV. This CDR3 is CASSSSLLGTGELFF. The CDR3, as DNA: TGTGCCAGCAGCTCTAGCCTTTTAGGGACCGGGGAGCTGTTTTTT. Based on the CDR3 plus reference TRBV11-2 and TRBJ2-2, the full variable domain is EAGVAQSPRYKIIEKRQSVAFWCNPISGHATLYWYQQILGQGPKLLIQFQNNGVVDDSQLPKDRFSAERLKGVDSTLKIQPAKLEDSAVYLCASSSSLLGTGELFFGEGSRLTVL.

As concerns this clonotype: A read error is likely, as this CDR3 ends without the conserved phenylalanine or tryptophan. The J gene is TRBJ2-3, the V gene TRBV29-1; no clear D. Trimming took 5 bases from V and 2 from J, leaving 11 bases between them. Germline values: CDR1 SQVTM, CDR2 ANQGSEA. This CDR3 is 13 amino acids long. CDR3 amino acids: CSVQTDFTDTQYS. The CDR3 DNA sequence: TGCAGCGTTCAGACGGATTTCACAGATACGCAGTATTCT.

The rearrangement joins TRBV3-1 to TRBJ2-1, with 13 bases matching TRBD2. Germline V gives CDR1 LGHDT, CDR2 YNNKEL (reference sequence). V was pared by 4 bases and J by 9 bases, with 12 bases of the junction left unmatched. CDR3 length: 17 residues. The CDR3 sequence: CASSLTSGGVQRVEQFF. CDR3 coding DNA: TGTGCCAGCAGCCTCACTAGCGGGGGGGTTCAGAGGGTTGAGCAGTTCTTC.

The chain couples TRBV20-1 to TRBJ1-2; D may be TRBD1 (6 bases). V lost 3 bases to trimming and J lost 6 bases, with 17 bases between them. Germline V lookup: CDR1 DFQATT, CDR2 SNEGSKA (reference sequence). The CDR3 has 14 residues. The CDR3 sequence: CSASGGTIPDGYTF. CDR3 bases: TGCAGTGCTAGTGGCGGGACAATTCCTGATGGCTACACCTTC.

The rearrangement joins TRBV3-1 to TRBJ2-7; TRBD1 might be the D (6 bases). The germline gives CDR1 LGHDT, CDR2 YNNKEL (reference sequence). This CDR3 is built from 14 residues. V lost 0 bases, J lost 3 bases, and 9 bases lay in between. CDR3 protein: CASSQEGQNYEQYF. The CDR3 DNA sequence: TGTGCCAGCAGCCAAGAAGGACAGAACTACGAGCAGTACTTC.

The V and J genes are TRBV9 and TRBJ2-6; 8 bases align to TRBD1. The CDR3 is 17 amino acids. V was clipped by 2 bases and J by 0 bases; unmatched bases: 4. Germline CDR1 and CDR2: SGDLS and YYNGEE. The CDR3 reads CASSVGTGVSGANVLTF. The CDR3, as DNA: TGTGCCAGCAGCGTCGGGACAGGAGTCTCTGGGGCCAACGTCCTGACTTTC.

This clonotype is a singleton in its sample. V gene TRBV20-1 combines with J gene TRBJ1-3; D is unclear. V dropped 3 bases and J dropped 1 base, with 4 bases sitting between them. Looked up from germline, CDR1 is DFQATT and CDR2 is SNEGSKA (reference sequence). This CDR3 comprises 12 residues. CDR3 in amino acids: CSARVSGNTIYF. CDR3 DNA: TGCAGTGCTAGGGTATCTGGAAACACCATATATTTT.

The chain recombines TRBV29-1 with TRBJ2-7; 7 nucleotides agree with TRBD1. CDR1 is SQVTM, CDR2 ANQGSEA, per germline. J gave up 0 bases and V 6 bases, and 8 bases lay outside the gene matches. This CDR3 is built from 14 residues. In DNA, the CDR3 is TGCAGCGTCGCCGGGACAGTAAACTCCTACGAGCAGTACTTC. It encodes CSVAGTVNSYEQYF.

The chain joins TRBV29-1 to TRBJ2-2; 7 bases match TRBD1. This CDR3 region has 14 residues. Losses at the gene ends were 6 bases for V and 2 bases for J; bases not matched to a gene: 6. The germline V gene encodes CDR1 SQVTM and CDR2 ANQGSEA. CDR3 region: CSVKTGLNTGELFF. The CDR3 coding sequence is TGCAGCGTGAAGACAGGGCTCAACACCGGGGAGCTGTTTTTT.

The V and J genes are TRBV20-1 and TRBJ2-5; TRBD2 agrees at 9 bases. CDR1 and CDR2 (germline): DFQATT, SNEGSKA (reference sequence). The CDR3 spans 16 residues. J gave up 2 bases and V 4 bases, and 11 bases lay outside the gene matches. CDR3 amino acids: CSATPLAREGQETQYF. CDR3 DNA sequence: TGCAGTGCTACACCTTTGGCGCGGGAGGGTCAAGAGACCCAGTACTTC.

This chain links TRBV20-1 with TRBJ2-7, with 8 bases that match TRBD1. The CDR3 has 14 amino acids. CDR1 and CDR2 from the germline V gene are DFQATT and SNEGSKA (reference sequence). With 4 bases clipped from V and 5 bases from J, the junction kept 10 bases outside the gene matches. In DNA form, the CDR3 reads TGCAGTGCTATCCCGGGACAGGTCGCCCACGAGCAGTACTTC. Translating it yields CSAIPGQVAHEQYF.

This clonotype was picked up one time. The J gene is TRBJ2-5, the V gene TRBV3-1; D gene ambiguous. The CDR3 covers 12 residues. Trimming took 3 bases from V and 3 from J, leaving 5 bases between them. Germline V gene data show CDR1 as LGHDT and CDR2 as YNNKEL (reference sequence). The CDR3 loop is CASSQGKETQYF. The CDR3, as DNA: TGTGCCAGCAGCCAGGGAAAAGAGACCCAGTACTTC.

The rearrangement uses TRBV28 and TRBJ2-7, with TRBD1 matching over 8 bases. This CDR3 spans 14 amino acids. Looked up from germline, CDR1 is MDHEN and CDR2 is SYDVKM. The trim removed 0 bases at V and 4 bases at J, leaving 2 bases unmatched. CDR3 nucleotide sequence: TGTGCCAGCAGTTTATGGGACAGGGCTTACGAGCAGTACGTC. Translating gives CASSLWDRAYEQYV.

This chain connects TRBV29-1 to TRBJ2-7; D may be TRBD2 (6 bases). The ends were cut back, 5 bases at V and 5 bases at J, with 13 bases in the middle. The germline CDR1 and CDR2 sequences are SQVTM and ANQGSEA. The CDR3 is 12 amino acids. As DNA, the CDR3 is TGCAGCGTTAGCGGAGGGCCCCACGAGCAGTACTTC. Residues: CSVSGGPHEQYF.